This T cell receptor (beta chain) was identified in a study of T cells after posttransplantation cyclophosphamide. Study results and caveats: Later post-transplant blood repertoires were often dominated by donor CD8+ memory clones. TRB overlap between skin or GI tissue T cells and blood was limited. After PTCy, TRB diversity resembled that of CNI/methotrexate controls.

As to this clone: Antigen specificity is unknown. At the DNA level, this CDR3 is encoded by other sequences in the same sample as well.

CDR1 and CDR2 (germline): LGHNA, YSLEER. The germline V and J ends were trimmed by 0 bases and 0 bases, with 5 bases remaining between them. CDR3 size: 14 residues. A marrow graft followed busulfan-fludarabine conditioning, with cyclophosphamide on days +3 and +4. Sequencing used immunoSEQ multiplex PCR; TCRdb keeps in-frame clones, though not all of them. Among roughly 19,000 clones listed, about 68% were seen once. The rearrangement uses TRBV4-3 and TRBJ1-2; D gene ambiguous. The source is a young adult male patient who received an allogeneic stem cell transplant from a related donor, was CMV-positive, and had acute GVHD only. Some T cells here may be from the graft donor. Source: PBMCs, taken after an allogeneic stem cell transplant with post-transplant cyclophosphamide. CDR3 sequence (DNA): TGCGCCAGCAGCCAAGATCGTGCTAACTATGGCTACACCTTC. Encoded protein: CASSQDRANYGYTF.